These 15 T cell receptor beta chains share one sample of origin, sequenced in a study of cytomegalovirus exposure and HLA in healthy donors. This PCR relied on a set of 60 Vbeta primers and 13 Jbeta primers. Measured with immunoSEQ multiplex PCR; TCRdb has only the in-frame clones, and not every one. The table lists 75,000 to 90,000 clones, 74% of them singletons, with about a fifth in the top ten. Sequenced sample: PBMCs. Every receptor here comes from a man aged 25 to 40 in good health and CMV-seropositive.

This clone was seen a handful of times. The gene calls are TRBV5-1 and TRBJ2-3; D is possibly TRBD1 (5 bases). Trimming shortened V by 0 bases and J by 3 bases, and 11 bases separated the two germline ends. The CDR3 sequence is 15 residues long. Germline CDR1 SGHRS, CDR2 YFSETQ. The CDR3 here is CASSLDQGRTDTQYF. The CDR3, as DNA: TGCGCCAGCAGCTTGGACCAGGGTAGGACAGATACGCAGTATTTT.

The gene calls are TRBV18 and TRBJ2-2; D call uncertain. Trimming left V 8 bases short and J 8 bases short, with 9 bases between. The CDR3 is 11 residues long. CDR1 and CDR2 (germline): KGHSH, LQKENI. Here the CDR3 DNA reads TGTGCCAGCCGAGGAGAGGGGGAGCTGTTTTTT. Protein product: CASRGEGELFF.

The chain couples TRBV19 to TRBJ1-5; possibly TRBD1 for D (6 bases). Germline V lookup: CDR1 LNHDA, CDR2 SQIVND (reference sequence). The CDR3 is 17 amino acids. The V end lost 9 bases, the J end lost 3 bases, and 24 bases lay between the germline ends. As DNA, the CDR3 is TGTGCCAGCTCGGGGGGCATCCTAGGGAACTTCAATCAGCCCCAGCATTTT. Its protein product is CASSGGILGNFNQPQHF.

The chain recombines TRBV19 with TRBJ1-2; 7 nucleotides align to TRBD1. With V trimmed by 6 bases and J by 6 bases, 7 bases remained unmatched. This CDR3 has 13 amino acids. The germline CDR1 and CDR2 sequences are LNHDA and SQIVND (reference sequence). For the CDR3, the DNA is TGTGCCAGTAGGCCTCAGGGGGTTGATGGCTACACCTTC. It codes for CASRPQGVDGYTF.

The chain couples TRBV29-1 to TRBJ1-2, with 7 bases lining up with TRBD1. V shed 6 bases, J shed 4 bases, and the junction held 8 bases outside the gene matches. Germline values: CDR1 SQVTM, CDR2 ANQGSEA. This CDR3 has 13 amino acids. The CDR3 bases are TGCAGCGTCGGACAGGAGGATGTCTATGGCTACACCTTC. This translates into CSVGQEDVYGYTF. Combining the CDR3 with reference TRBV29-1 and TRBJ1-2 gives the whole variable domain SAVISQKPSRDICQRGTSLTIQCQVDSQVTMMFWYRQQPGQSLTLIATANQGSEATYESGFVIDKFPISRPNLTFSTLTVSNMSPEDSSIYLCSVGQEDVYGYTFGSGTRLTVV.

The gene calls are TRBV4-1 and TRBJ1-1, with TRBD1 identical over 7 bases. The junction had 14 bases not matched to a gene; V was cut back by 3 bases and J by 1 base. CDR1 MGHRA and CDR2 YSYEKL come from the germline V gene. The CDR3 contains 18 residues. The CDR3 DNA follows: TGCGCCAGCAGCCAGGACGCTACGACAGGGATCTGGAACACTGAAGCTTTCTTT. It codes for CASSQDATTGIWNTEAFF.

The gene calls are TRBV12-5 and TRBJ2-7; tentatively, D is TRBD2 (5 bases). Germline CDR1 and CDR2: LGHNT and FRNRAP. V was shortened by 1 base and J by 5 bases, with 18 bases between the two germline ends. The CDR3 sequence is 16 residues long. CDR3 in amino acids: CASGLGHDGVEDEQYF. DNA for the CDR3: TGTGCTAGTGGTTTGGGTCATGACGGGGTCGAGGACGAGCAGTACTTC. Supplemented by reference TRBV12-5 and TRBJ2-7, the full variable domain reads DARVTQTPRHKVTEMGQEVTMRCQPILGHNTVFWYRQTMMQGLELLAYFRNRAPLDDSGMPKDRFSAEMPDATLATLKIQPSEPRDSAVYFCASGLGHDGVEDEQYFGPGTRLTVT.

The gene calls are TRBV9 and TRBJ1-5, with D maybe TRBD1 (6 bases). Trimming cost V 4 bases and J 6 bases, with 8 bases left between them. Germline V gene data show CDR1 as SGDLS and CDR2 as YYNGEE. The length of the CDR3 is 12 residues. The CDR3 loop is CASSQGSQPQHF. In DNA form, the CDR3 reads TGTGCCAGCAGCCAGGGGTCTCAGCCCCAGCATTTT.

For the CDR3, the DNA is TGTGCCAGCAGCGAACTAGCGGGGCCCAGCACAGATACGCAGTATTTT. The encoded protein is CASSELAGPSTDTQYF. The gene calls are TRBV6-1 and TRBJ2-3; 10 bases line up with TRBD2. The junction had 6 bases not matched to a gene; V was cut back by 6 bases and J by 0 bases. The CDR3 is 16 amino acids. Germline V gene sequence: CDR1 MNHNS, CDR2 SASEGT.

The V call is TRBV28, the J call TRBJ2-2, with a weak D call TRBD1 (6 bases). The CDR3 consists of 17 residues. The V end was cut by 7 bases, the J end by 4 bases, with 22 bases between. The germline V gene encodes CDR1 MDHEN and CDR2 SYDVKM. The CDR3 region has the DNA TGTGCCAGCACCCCCTGGGGGCTGGGGCAGGGCACCGGGGAGCTGTTTTTT. Translation: CASTPWGLGQGTGELFF.

This chain uses TRBV5-8 with TRBJ1-1, with unresolved D. The CDR3 is 15 amino acids. Trimming cost V 3 bases and J 2 bases, with 14 bases left between them. Looked up from germline, CDR1 is SGHTS and CDR2 is YDEGEE. The DNA for the CDR3 is TGTGCCAGCAGCTACGATTACGGGGTTAACACTGAAGCTTTCTTT. It translates to CASSYDYGVNTEAFF.

The chain has TRBV2 and TRBJ1-5, with no clear D. The CDR3 consists of 16 residues. Germline values: CDR1 SNHLY, CDR2 FYNNEI. The ends were cut back, 0 bases at V and 4 bases at J, with 13 bases in the middle. The CDR3: CASSEAPGSVNQPQHF. The CDR3 region has the DNA TGTGCCAGCAGTGAAGCGCCCGGGAGCGTAAATCAGCCCCAGCATTTT.

This rearrangement joins TRBV30 to TRBJ1-2; tentatively, D is TRBD1 (5 bases). The germline CDR1 and CDR2 sequences are GTSNPN and SVGIG (reference sequence). The V gene lost 4 bases and the J gene lost 4 bases, with 19 bases spanning the gap. This CDR3 is built from 15 residues. The CDR3 loop reads CAWTGLKTASYGYTF. CDR3 bases: TGTGCCTGGACTGGGTTAAAGACAGCAAGCTATGGCTACACCTTC.

The chain joins TRBV19 to TRBJ1-2; D uncertain. This CDR3 region has 14 residues. Germline V lookup: CDR1 LNHDA, CDR2 SQIVND (reference sequence). Trimming shortened V by 2 bases and J by 2 bases, and 9 bases separated the two germline ends. This CDR3 is CASSIMGPNYGYTF. CDR3 nucleotide sequence: TGTGCCAGTAGTATAATGGGCCCCAACTATGGCTACACCTTC. Complete variable domain (other parts from reference TRBV19 and TRBJ1-2): DGGITQSPKYLFRKEGQNVTLSCEQNLNHDAMYWYRQDPGQGLRLIYYSQIVNDFQKGDIAEGYSVSREKKESFPLTVTSAQKNPTAFYLCASSIMGPNYGYTFGSGTRLTVV.

This rearrangement joins TRBV13 to TRBJ1-5; tentative D call: TRBD1 (5 bases). The CDR3 totals 13 residues. Trimming removed 9 bases from V and 5 bases from J, with 14 bases in between. Germline V gene sequence: CDR1 PRHDT, CDR2 FYEKMQ (reference sequence). The CDR3: CASSGGKDQPQHF. CDR3 sequence (DNA): TGTGCCAGTTCCGGGGGGAAGGATCAGCCCCAGCATTTT. Combining the CDR3 with reference TRBV13 and TRBJ1-5 gives the whole variable domain AAGVIQSPRHLIKEKRETATLKCYPIPRHDTVYWYQQGPGQDPQFLISFYEKMQSDKGSIPDRFSAQQFSDYHSELNMSSLELGDSALYFCASSGGKDQPQHFGDGTRLSIL.